This paragraph reports one T cell receptor (beta chain). The antigen remains undetermined. Caucasian adults living in Nashville, Tennessee, provided all samples. This entry comes from a study of shared clonotypes between healthy human individuals. Sorted subsets were amplified in replicate PCRs using 200 to 250 ng DNA, approximately 30,000 T cell genomes. Authors' analysis steps: Without quality scores, immunoSEQ junctional reads could not be filtered like full-length reads. Sequencing was performed with immunoSEQ multiplex PCR; in TCRdb, only in-frame clones are kept and a portion is missing. Clone size and the V and J calls come from that table; the DNA yielded D and trimming. The table lists about 2.3 million clones, over 85% of them singletons. V was pared by 5 bases and J by 1 base, with 4 bases of the junction left unmatched. The CDR3 has 14 residues. Germline-derived CDR1 and CDR2 are SGHVS and FQNEAQ.

Study-wide results and caveats: Measured sharing among donors was expected to vary with sequencing depth.

The specimen sequenced was naive CD4+ T cells from PBMCs. Sample subset: CD45RA+ positively selected. The source is a man between 18 and 29 years old in good health. Some clones in this sample may be carry-over from other donors' samples. This chain uses TRBV7-8 with TRBJ1-1, with TRBD1 identical over 7 bases. Here the CDR3 reads CASSARTGNTEAFF. CDR3 DNA sequence: TGTGCCAGCAGCGCACGGACAGGGAACACTGAAGCTTTCTTT.